This T cell receptor (beta chain) was sequenced for a study of T cell responses to AZD1222 COVID-19 vaccine (dated by TCRdb to the early 2020s). Background for the entire study: TCR sequencing covered fewer than 250 trial participants: nearly 210 given two doses of AZD1222 and 26 given two doses of MenACWY control vaccine. Trial participants were enrolled into age subgroups of 18-55, 56-69 and 70-plus years, which contained about 150, 27 and 61 TCR-sequenced participants, respectively.

The meaning of the sample's time point label: about 28 days (+/-7) after the second vaccine dose. AZD1222 recipients given second doses at about 4 weeks or at about 12 weeks were pooled, since spike-specific TCR depth and breadth were not found to differ between the two schedules. Vaccinee samples were obtained from the UK trials COV001 and COV002, which included a single-blind randomized controlled phase 2/3 trial of AZD1222 (ChAdOx1 nCoV-19) in healthy adults. For TCRbeta chain sequencing, PBMC samples from trial participants were taken at day 0 and at day 28 after the second dose. Study-wide findings and limitations: Reportedly, almost half of the unique spike-specific TCRs recognized epitopes lying outside the regions that are mutated in the B.1.351 and B.1.1.7 variants. After two AZD1222 doses, spike-specific TCR breadth and depth were significantly higher than at day 0 and than in MenACWY recipients. The whole spike protein was spanned by vaccine-associated CD4 TCRs, and dominant responses were seen in regions 160-218 and 743-854. Participants were mostly white British, with more females than males. The authors suggested clonal diversity may have been underestimated. Because no day 14 peak-response samples were available, repertoires were characterized only after the peak T cell response. In the small 56-69-year group, the increase in depth fell short of significance, most likely because of low power. Only five to seven AZD1222 recipients were SARS-CoV-2 seropositive at baseline, limiting conclusions about previously exposed vaccinees.

The CDR3 regions of human TCRbeta chains were analyzed by immunosequencing. Turning to the authors' computational methods: Repertoire TCRs were matched against a reference library of SARS-CoV-2-specific TCRs generated with the MIRA antigen-specificity platform. Breadth was defined as the fraction of unique TCRs that were SARS-CoV-2-associated. Depth was defined as the fraction of total T cells that were SARS-CoV-2-associated. Each spike-specific TCR was assigned to its reactive spike region and to a CD4 or CD8 class using the MIRA data. Log10-transformed breadth and depth values were compared by one-way ANOVA with Sidak's multiple comparisons tests. Entries here come from immuneACCESS through TCRdb and include only in-frame sequences with V and J called. Some clones fail to appear in such tables; in the studies checked, an unresolved V gene covers under half of the shortfall, and the cause of the remainder is unknown. The DNA gave D and trimming, while V, J and clone size come from that table. The sample table shows some 49,000 clones, and over 85% are seen once. The biggest ten clones account for more than 0.95% of the sample.

The CDR3 holds 15 amino acids from the cysteine to the phenylalanine. Only the CDR3 DNA is retained, 45 bases long and in frame from the first base. Taken from the germline V gene, the CDR1 and CDR2 loops are SGHVS and FNYEAQ. Deletion took 3 bases off V and 4 bases off J, with a span of 13 bases between the germline ends. This clone was detected only a few times. Its target antigen remains unknown. Base qualities are not recorded, but no much larger clone differs from it by a single base. The starting material was peripheral blood, obtained 28 days after the second AZD1222 dose. This clonotype was sampled from an adult who received the AZD1222 COVID-19 vaccine. This chain joins TRBV7-6 to TRBJ1-5; TRBD1 is possibly the D segment (6 matching bases). The CDR3 region reads CASSLRRGSNQPQHF. The sequenced DNA: TGTGCCAGCAGCTTGAGGAGGGGGTCTAATCAGCCCCAGCATTTT.